The next 12 T cell receptor beta chains were all read from a single sample in a study of T cells in Graves' hyperthyroidism and ophthalmopathy. RNA transcripts gave rise to amplified TCR beta CDR3 regions. In the first-round RT-PCR of the TCR CDR3, the HTBI primer set was used. One entry per CDR3 protein, called by TCRdb with MiXCR from the multiplex PCR reads. Of some 300,000 distinct CDR3 sequences in the sample, roughly 13% were seen once. Sequenced material: blood. Receptor source: a woman aged 40 to 55 with Graves' hyperthyroidism.

Ten or more counts support this clonotype. V usage is TRBV3-1 and J usage is TRBJ1-6; no firm D call. Germline V CDR1 and CDR2: LGHDT, YNNKEL (reference sequence). The CDR3 totals 14 residues. The germline V and J ends were trimmed by 2 bases and 14 bases, with 16 bases remaining between them. The CDR3 bases are TGTGCCAGCAGCCAAAGTGGCGGCACTTGGACCCTCCACTTT. Protein sequence: CASSQSGGTWTLHF.

This clonotype was detected only a few times. CDR3 sequence: CATSRDIGTGGNSPLHF. CDR3 in DNA: TGTGCCACCAGCAGAGATATCGGGACAGGGGGTAATTCACCCCTCCACTTT. J is TRBJ1-6 and V is TRBV15, with 11 positions matching TRBD1. Germline lookup yields CDR1 LNHNV and CDR2 YYDKDF (reference sequence). V shed 0 bases and J 6 bases; nucleotides not matched to a gene: 4. The CDR3 has 17 amino acids.

This clonotype was seen ten or more times. The V call is TRBV7-2, the J call TRBJ2-5; 8 bases fit TRBD1. From germline, CDR1 is SGHTA and CDR2 FQGNSA. Unmatched junction bases numbered 7, after V lost 8 bases and J lost 5 bases. The CDR3 covers 13 residues. In DNA, the CDR3 is TGTGCCAGCTCACTGGACAGGGTGGAGACCCAGTACTTC. Its translation is CASSLDRVETQYF.

This clonotype was observed a handful of times. The chain combines TRBV4-1 with TRBJ2-1; D possibly corresponds to TRBD2 (5 bases). Germline V gene sequence: CDR1 MGHRA, CDR2 YSYEKL. The CDR3 covers 13 residues. Trimming removed 0 bases from V and 10 bases from J, with 10 bases in between. The CDR3 DNA is TGCGCCAGCAGCCAAGATCTTGAGCGGGAGCAGTTCTTC. This gives the protein CASSQDLEREQFF.

Ten or more counts support this clonotype. This chain joins TRBV6-1 and TRBJ1-5; D may be TRBD1 (5 bases). V lost 6 bases and J lost 0, with 12 bases in between. CDR3 length: 15 amino acids. Germline loops: CDR1 MNHNS, CDR2 SASEGT. CDR3 in DNA: TGTGCCAGCAGCCCCGGGGGATATAGCAATCAGCCCCAGCATTTT. Its protein product is CASSPGGYSNQPQHF.

This clonotype came up a few times. A much larger clonotype is one base distant, so this may be a read error. The chain couples TRBV6-1 to TRBJ1-2; 10 nucleotides agree with TRBD1. This CDR3 is built from 14 residues. Germline CDR1 reads MNHNS; CDR2 reads SASEGT. Trimming cost V 8 bases and J 6 bases; bases outside gene matches: 9. In DNA form, the CDR3 reads TGTGCCAGCGGTCCGGGACAGGGGCGTGATGGCTACACCTTC. Protein product: CASGPGQGRDGYTF.

This clonotype came up many times. One end of the junction does not line up with germline, which may come from a read error. The rearrangement uses TRBV7-7 and TRBJ2-5; 10 positions match TRBD2. The CDR3 runs 16 residues. Germline V lookup: CDR1 SSHAT, CDR2 FNYEAQ (reference sequence). CDR3 amino acids: CASSLYPSGGQETQYF. In DNA form, the CDR3 reads TGTGCTAGCAGCTTATATCCTAGCGGGGGCCAAGAGACCCAGTACTTC.

This clonotype was picked up many times. This chain connects TRBV12-3 or TRBV12-4 to TRBJ2-7; D remains ambiguous. The length of the CDR3 is 11 residues. The V end was cut by 3 bases, the J end by 6 bases, with 6 bases between. In nucleotides, the CDR3 is TGTGCCAGCAGTTTTTCTCGCGAGCAGTACTTC. It encodes CASSFSREQYF.

This clonotype was seen repeatedly, ten times or more. CDR3 DNA sequence: TGTGCCAGCAGCTTCGGACGGACAGGGCTTTTCGGGGGCTACACCTTC. Its translation: CASSFGRTGLFGGYTF. V is TRBV5-4 and J is TRBJ1-2; TRBD1 aligns across 8 bases. The length of the CDR3 is 16 residues. Germline V lookup: CDR1 SGHNT, CDR2 YYREEE (reference sequence). The junction had 14 bases not matched to a gene; V was cut back by 2 bases and J by 8 bases.

This clonotype came up a few times. V and J are TRBV12-5 and TRBJ2-3; D unresolved. V was trimmed by 0 bases and J by 2 bases, leaving 12 bases between them. This CDR3 is built from 16 residues. CDR1 LGHNT and CDR2 FRNRAP come from the germline V gene. The DNA for the CDR3 is TGTGCTAGTGGTTTGGTAGGTGGGGTCCACACAGATACGCAGTATTTT. This translates into CASGLVGGVHTDTQYF.

Remarks on this clonotype: This clone may be a read error of a much larger clone one base away. The gene calls are TRBV13 and TRBJ2-5; D is possibly TRBD2 (5 bases). Germline CDR1 is PRHDT and CDR2 is FYEKMQ (reference sequence). The CDR3 has 14 amino acids. The CDR3 region is CAGSFRGNQETQYF. In DNA form, the CDR3 reads TGTGCCGGCAGCTTTCGGGGAAACCAAGAGACCCAGTACTTC.

The sample holds many counts of this clonotype. The CDR3 DNA sequence: TGTGCCAGCAGCGCGACCGGGTATAGCACAGATACGCAGTATTTT. Residues: CASSATGYSTDTQYF. This chain uses TRBV9 with TRBJ2-3, with unresolved D. V shed 3 bases and J shed 0 bases, with 11 bases lying between them. The V gene's germline CDR1 is SGDLS and CDR2 YYNGEE. The CDR3 is 15 amino acids. The whole variable domain, remainder taken from reference TRBV9 and TRBJ2-3, is DSGVTQTPKHLITATGQRVTLRCSPRSGDLSVYWYQQSLDQGLQFLIQYYNGEERAKGNILERFSAQQFPDLHSELNLSSLELGDSALYFCASSATGYSTDTQYFGPGTRLTVL.